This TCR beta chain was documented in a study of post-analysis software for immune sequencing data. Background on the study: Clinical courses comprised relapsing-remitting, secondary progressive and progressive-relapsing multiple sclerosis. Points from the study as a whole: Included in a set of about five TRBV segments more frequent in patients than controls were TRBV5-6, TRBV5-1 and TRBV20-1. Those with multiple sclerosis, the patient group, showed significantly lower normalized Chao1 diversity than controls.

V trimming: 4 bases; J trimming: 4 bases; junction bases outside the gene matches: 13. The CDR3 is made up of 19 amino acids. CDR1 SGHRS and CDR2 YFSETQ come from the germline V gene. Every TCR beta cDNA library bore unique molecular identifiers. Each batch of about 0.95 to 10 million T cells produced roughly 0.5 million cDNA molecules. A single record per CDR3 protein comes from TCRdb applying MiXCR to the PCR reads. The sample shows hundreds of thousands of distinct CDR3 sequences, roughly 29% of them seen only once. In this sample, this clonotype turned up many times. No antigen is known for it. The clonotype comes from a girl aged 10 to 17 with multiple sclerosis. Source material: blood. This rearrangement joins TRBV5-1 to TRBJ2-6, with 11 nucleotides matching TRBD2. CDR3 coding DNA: TGCGCCAGCAGCCACCGGACTAGCGGGTCCATTCTAGGGGCCAACGTCCTGACTTTC. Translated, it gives CASSHRTSGSILGANVLTF. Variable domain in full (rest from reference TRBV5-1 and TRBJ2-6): KAGVTQTPRYLIKTRGQQVTLSCSPISGHRSVSWYQQTPGQGLQFLFEYFSETQRNKGNFPGRFSGRQFSNSRSEMNVSTLELGDSALYLCASSHRTSGSILGANVLTFGAGSRLTVL.